What follows are 19 T cell receptor beta chains derived from one specimen sequenced in a study of read filtering for tumor transcriptome and immune sequencing. The library was built from 400 ng RNA with molecular barcoded adaptors for alpha/delta and beta/gamma chains. Using its own MiXCR run on the reads, TCRdb lists one record per CDR3 protein. The data show fewer than 50,000 distinct CDR3 sequences, roughly 13% seen once. Material: a population of CD138-negative cells sorted from bone marrow. The receptors here all came from a donor aged 40 or over with multiple myeloma.

A word on this clonotype: With a much larger clone just one base away, this may be a read error. No conserved phenylalanine or tryptophan ends this CDR3, so it is likely a read error. J is TRBJ2-3 and V is TRBV2; D not resolved. The CDR3 loop spans 15 amino acids. Germline V lookup: CDR1 SNHLY, CDR2 FYNNEI. Trimming left V 0 bases short and J 2 bases short, with 9 bases between. CDR3: CASSEANTYTDTQYS. DNA for the CDR3: TGTGCCAGCAGTGAAGCAAACACCTACACAGATACGCAGTATTCT.

This clonotype was found many times. The gene calls are TRBV28 and TRBJ2-1; D gene ambiguous. The V and J ends lost 4 bases and 9 bases respectively, with 13 bases between them. The V gene's germline CDR1 is MDHEN and CDR2 SYDVKM. The CDR3 is made up of 13 amino acids. The CDR3 coding sequence is TGTGCCAGCAGTTCCGGACCTCACGGTGAGCAGTTCTTC. This sequence encodes CASSSGPHGEQFF.

This clonotype was detected many times. This chain connects TRBV28 to TRBJ2-1; 7 bases fit TRBD2. The V segment lost 6 bases and the J segment 8 bases; nucleotides outside the gene matches: 13. The length of the CDR3 is 15 residues. Germline CDR1 reads MDHEN; CDR2 reads SYDVKM. The CDR3 DNA reads TGTGCCAGCAGGGGGTGGGGGGGTGGTATAGATGAGCAGTTCTTC. It yields the protein CASRGWGGGIDEQFF.

This clonotype has at least ten counts. This chain joins TRBV7-9 and TRBJ1-5; no clear D gene. CDR1 and CDR2 from the germline V gene are SEHNR and FQNEAQ (reference sequence). Trimming took off 1 base at V and 9 bases at J, with 10 bases between the two ends. CDR3 size: 13 residues. CDR3 residues: CASSLGDSGPQHF. CDR3 bases: TGTGCCAGCAGCTTAGGAGACTCAGGGCCCCAGCATTTT.

This clonotype occurred many times. V gene TRBV6-2 or TRBV6-3 combines with J gene TRBJ2-7; possible D gene TRBD2, 6 bases. Germline V gives CDR1 MNHEY, CDR2 SVGEGT. The CDR3 is made up of 16 amino acids. The V and J ends lost 8 bases and 0 bases respectively, with 20 bases between them. The CDR3 loop is CASVRGGSGTSYEQYF. CDR3 bases: TGTGCCAGCGTCCGCGGTGGTAGCGGAACCTCCTACGAGCAGTACTTC.

The chain carries TRBV27 and TRBJ2-1; D is ambiguous. From germline, CDR1 is MNHEY and CDR2 SMNVEV (reference sequence). The CDR3 is 12 residues long. V shed 7 bases and J shed 7 bases, with 11 bases lying between them. The CDR3 DNA is TGTGCCAGCAATCCCCGTTCGAATGAGCAGTTCTTC. Translation gives CASNPRSNEQFF.

This clonotype was found many times. The rearrangement uses TRBV7-9 and TRBJ2-1; TRBD2 agrees at 13 bases. The CDR3 totals 19 residues. Trimming at V came to 2 bases and at J to 2 bases, leaving 9 bases not matched to a gene. CDR1 and CDR2 from the germline V gene are SEHNR and FQNEAQ (reference sequence). In DNA, the CDR3 is TGTGCCAGCAGCTTAAGCGGACTAGCGGGAGAGCGGACCTACAATGAGCAGTTCTTC. Translation gives CASSLSGLAGERTYNEQFF.

This clonotype was observed at least ten times. The chain couples TRBV6-2 or TRBV6-3 to TRBJ2-7; 7 bases agree with TRBD1. The CDR3 sequence is 14 residues long. CDR1 and CDR2 (germline): MNHEY, SVGEGT. V shed 6 bases, J shed 2 bases, and the junction held 7 bases outside the gene matches. As DNA, the CDR3 is TGTGCCAGCAGACGACAGGGACAAACCTACGAGCAGTACTTC. Its protein is CASRRQGQTYEQYF.

This clonotype was seen ten or more times. This sequence joins TRBV7-2 and TRBJ2-1; D is uncertain. Trimming pared 1 base from V and 0 bases from J, leaving 7 bases between. CDR3 length: 15 amino acids. Germline V gene sequence: CDR1 SGHTA, CDR2 FQGNSA. The CDR3 DNA is TGTGCCAGCAGCTTAGAATCCTCCTCCTACAATGAGCAGTTCTTC. This sequence encodes CASSLESSSYNEQFF.

This clonotype was counted ten times or more. The chain has TRBV5-1 and TRBJ2-6; 7 bases match TRBD1. Per the germline V gene, CDR1 is SGHRS and CDR2 is YFSETQ. The CDR3 is 15 amino acids. The V and J ends lost 4 bases and 4 bases, in that order; junction bases with no gene match: 5. In nucleotides, the CDR3 is TGCGCCAGCAGCGCGACAGGGTCGGGGGCCAACGTCCTGACTTTC. It codes for CASSATGSGANVLTF.

This clonotype showed up many times. The chain carries TRBV18 and TRBJ2-3, with D possibly TRBD1 on 5 matching bases. V lost 3 bases and J 0 bases, leaving 10 bases between the germline ends. Germline lookup yields CDR1 KGHSH and CDR2 LQKENI. The CDR3 has 15 residues. The DNA of the CDR3 is TGTGCCAGCTCACCGACAGCATCTAGCACAGATACGCAGTATTTT. Its translation: CASSPTASSTDTQYF.

This clonotype was counted ten times or more. This chain links TRBV19 with TRBJ2-5; 10 bases align to TRBD2. CDR1 is LNHDA and CDR2 is SQIVND in the germline V gene (reference sequence). The J segment lost 5 bases and the V segment lost 7 bases, leaving 13 bases of the junction unmatched. The CDR3 sequence is 16 residues long. The CDR3 region is CASTDGSSGRSETQYF. The CDR3 coding sequence is TGTGCCAGTACCGACGGGTCTAGCGGGAGATCTGAGACCCAGTACTTC.

This clonotype occurred many times. The rearrangement links TRBV5-1 to TRBJ1-1, with 8 bases that match TRBD1. The germline V gene has CDR1 SGHRS and CDR2 YFSETQ. This CDR3 is 16 amino acids long. With 4 bases clipped from V and 1 base from J, the junction kept 9 bases outside the gene matches. The CDR3 reads CASSRSMTGANTEAFF. CDR3 nucleotide sequence: TGCGCCAGCAGCCGATCGATGACAGGGGCGAACACTGAAGCTTTCTTT.

In its sample, this clonotype was seen many times. The chain has TRBV25-1 and TRBJ2-1; 7 bases match TRBD2. V lost 9 bases and J lost 7; bases outside the gene matches: 9. This CDR3 spans 13 amino acids. Per the germline V gene, CDR1 is MGHDK and CDR2 is SYGVNS. CDR3 sequence (DNA): TGTGCCAGTGTAAAGGGAGGGTATAATGAGCAGTTCTTC. Protein sequence: CASVKGGYNEQFF.

This clonotype was counted many times. V and J are TRBV12-3 or TRBV12-4 and TRBJ2-2; 11 bases fit TRBD1. Trimming at V came to 6 bases and at J to 5 bases, leaving 8 bases not matched to a gene. The CDR3 is 16 residues long. The CDR3 DNA is TGTGCCAGCAGCCCTACCGGGACAGGGGGAACCGGGGAGCTGTTTTTT. This gives the protein CASSPTGTGGTGELFF.

This clonotype was seen repeatedly, ten times or more. Here the CDR3 DNA reads TGCAGCGTTGGGGACGGTCTCTCTGGGGCCAACGTCCTGACTTTC. This translates into CSVGDGLSGANVLTF. This chain joins TRBV29-1 and TRBJ2-6, with D possibly being TRBD1 or TRBD2 (5 bases each). Trimming removed 4 bases from V and 0 bases from J, with 10 bases in between. Germline CDR1 and CDR2: SQVTM and ANQGSEA. CDR3 size: 15 residues.

This clonotype was found many times. This sequence joins TRBV5-1 and TRBJ2-1; D remains unclear. The CDR3 has 15 residues. V was pared by 4 bases and J by 0 bases, with 11 bases between. CDR1 is SGHRS, CDR2 YFSETQ, per germline. CDR3: CASSPRGSSYNEQFF. CDR3 nucleotides: TGCGCCAGCAGCCCCAGAGGAAGCTCCTACAATGAGCAGTTCTTC.

For this clonotype: This sequence may be a read error, since a much larger clone differs from it by one base. The conserved final phenylalanine or tryptophan is absent from the CDR3, which likely points to a read error. The chain combines TRBV28 with TRBJ2-3; D is possibly TRBD1 (5 bases). The germline V and J ends were trimmed by 2 bases and 2 bases, with 8 bases remaining between them. This CDR3 is built from 14 residues. Germline values: CDR1 MDHEN, CDR2 SYDVKM. The CDR3: CASSLTGYTDTQYL. CDR3 DNA: TGTGCCAGCAGTTTAACAGGCTACACAGATACGCAGTATTTA.

This clonotype has a count of ten or more. The chain is built from TRBV7-2 and TRBJ1-5; D is unclear. The CDR3 is made up of 14 amino acids. Germline CDR1 is SGHTA and CDR2 is FQGNSA. The V end was cut by 1 base, the J end by 5 bases, with 9 bases between. The CDR3 bases are TGTGCCAGCAGCTTAGACGGGTTCTATCAGCCCCAGCATTTT. It is translated as CASSLDGFYQPQHF.